The clone carrying this T cell receptor (beta chain) was recorded many times. Diagnostic decisions used clinical symptoms, serum thyroxine and TRAb, thyroid ultrasound and orbital computed tomography. This specimen belongs to a study of T cells in Graves' hyperthyroidism and ophthalmopathy. From RNA transcripts, TCR beta CDR3 regions were amplified. The HTBI primer set was used in a first-round RT-PCR of the TCR CDR3. From the multiplex PCR reads, TCRdb called clonotypes with MiXCR, one entry per CDR3 protein. Of hundreds of thousands of distinct CDR3 sequences listed, around 13% are singletons. Sequencing was carried out using blood. The clonotype comes from a woman in her forties or fifties with Graves' ophthalmopathy.

The CDR3 region has the DNA TGTGCCACCTCGGTCGACAGGGGGTTGACAGATACGCAGTATTTT. This encodes CATSVDRGLTDTQYF. V usage is TRBV6-2 or TRBV6-3 and J usage is TRBJ2-3; 9 positions agree with TRBD1. Germline lookup yields CDR1 MNHEY and CDR2 SVGEGT. This CDR3 is built from 15 residues. V shed 10 bases and J 3 bases; nucleotides not matched to a gene: 11.